One and the same sample provided the 20 T cell receptor beta chains below, sequenced in a study of T cell repertoires in cytomegalovirus infection. TCRdb reprocessed the reads via MiXCR and lists one record per CDR3 protein. This sample yields under 600,000 distinct CDR3 sequences, of which about 17% are seen a single time; about 24% belongs to the top ten. Material for sequencing was CD8+ T cells from PBMCs. The receptors here all came from a human donor in good health (CMV status not recorded). Some clones in this sample may be carry-over from other donors' samples.

In regard to this clonotype: A much larger clone differs by one base, so this may be a read error. The V call is TRBV6-1, the J call TRBJ2-3, with TRBD2 matching over 7 bases. The CDR3 has 16 residues. The trim removed 6 bases at V and 0 bases at J, leaving 9 bases unmatched. From germline, CDR1 is MNHNS and CDR2 SASEGT. CDR3 sequence reads: CASRTSVPPSTDTQYF. CDR3 nucleotides: TGTGCCAGCAGAACTAGCGTTCCTCCTAGCACAGATACGCAGTATTTT.

Many counts were recorded for this clonotype. The chain has TRBV12-5 and TRBJ2-1; D gene unclear. V was pared by 3 bases and J by 6 bases, with 6 bases between. Germline assignment: CDR1 LGHNT and CDR2 FRNRAP. The CDR3 loop spans 12 amino acids. The CDR3 reads CASGFRVNEQFF. The CDR3, as DNA: TGTGCTAGTGGTTTCCGCGTCAATGAGCAGTTCTTC.

This clonotype has only a few counts. The V and J genes are TRBV7-9 and TRBJ2-7, with D tentatively TRBD2 (5 bases). Deletions cut 5 bases from V and 7 bases from J, with 15 bases between. The CDR3 length is 13 residues. The germline V gene encodes CDR1 SEHNR and CDR2 FQNEAQ (reference sequence). DNA for the CDR3: TGTGCCAGCAGCCGAGAGGGTGAGTGGGAGCAGTACTTC. This translates into CASSREGEWEQYF.

The gene calls are TRBV3-1 and TRBJ2-7; 7 bases line up with TRBD2. With 0 bases clipped from V and 2 bases from J, the junction kept 4 bases outside the gene matches. From germline, CDR1 is LGHDT and CDR2 YNNKEL (reference sequence). The CDR3 contains 15 residues. The CDR3 region is CASSQDRDYTYEQYF. The CDR3 DNA sequence: TGTGCCAGCAGCCAAGATCGGGACTATACCTACGAGCAGTACTTC.

This clonotype was seen more than once but under ten times. The chain combines TRBV3-1 with TRBJ2-7, with 8 bases aligning to TRBD1. The CDR3 length is 13 residues. CDR1 is LGHDT, CDR2 YNNKEL, per germline (reference sequence). V shed 4 bases, J shed 5 bases, and the junction held 4 bases outside the gene matches. As DNA, the CDR3 is TGTGCCAGCAGCCCCAGGGGGCGGAACGAGCAGTACTTC. Translating it yields CASSPRGRNEQYF.

The chain is built from TRBV28 and TRBJ1-5, with TRBD1 matching 9 bases. Germline values: CDR1 MDHEN, CDR2 SYDVKM. Trimming removed 3 bases from V and 0 bases from J; junction bases left unmatched: 6. This CDR3 spans 17 amino acids. Here the CDR3 reads CASSLGQGVYSNQPQHF. The CDR3, as DNA: TGTGCCAGCAGTTTGGGACAGGGAGTATATAGCAATCAGCCCCAGCATTTT.

This clonotype was seen only a few times. The chain recombines TRBV27 with TRBJ1-1, with D possibly TRBD1 on 5 matching bases. The ends were cut back, 6 bases at V and 4 bases at J, with 18 bases in the middle. The germline gives CDR1 MNHEY, CDR2 SMNVEV (reference sequence). The CDR3 is 15 residues long. The CDR3 here is CASSDLSGVGTEAFF. In nucleotides, the CDR3 is TGTGCCAGCAGCGACCTTTCGGGGGTGGGCACTGAAGCTTTCTTT.

This clonotype was seen more than once but under ten times. The CDR3 nucleotides are TGCAGCGTTTGGAACACCGGGGAGCTGTTTTTT. As protein: CSVWNTGELFF. This chain connects TRBV29-1 to TRBJ2-2; D call uncertain. The V gene lost 5 bases and the J gene lost 1 base, with 2 bases spanning the gap. The V gene's germline CDR1 is SQVTM and CDR2 ANQGSEA. This CDR3 spans 11 amino acids.

This clonotype has just a few counts. The chain carries TRBV15 and TRBJ1-1; D may be TRBD1 (5 bases). Trimming left V 4 bases short and J 0 bases short, with 15 bases between. The germline V gene has CDR1 LNHNV and CDR2 YYDKDF (reference sequence). The length of the CDR3 is 16 residues. The DNA of the CDR3 is TGTGCCACCAGCAAAGACGCGACAGCTATGAACACTGAAGCTTTCTTT. It encodes CATSKDATAMNTEAFF.

This clonotype was recorded at least ten times. The rearrangement links TRBV6-1 to TRBJ1-5; no definite D call. The germline CDR1 and CDR2 sequences are MNHNS and SASEGT. V lost 10 bases and J 0 bases, leaving 25 bases between the germline ends. The CDR3 loop spans 18 amino acids. The CDR3 sequence is CAIRDTDRYPYSNQPQHF. CDR3 bases: TGTGCCATCCGTGACACGGATCGCTACCCTTATAGCAATCAGCCCCAGCATTTT.

The chain combines TRBV4-2 with TRBJ2-1; 8 bases align to TRBD2. Looked up from germline, CDR1 is LGHNA and CDR2 is YNFKEQ. The CDR3 runs 16 residues. The V and J ends lost 4 bases and 3 bases, in that order; junction bases with no gene match: 8. CDR3 nucleotide sequence: TGTGCCAGCAGCCGATATAGCGGGGATCTCTACAATGAGCAGTTCTTC. This gives the protein CASSRYSGDLYNEQFF.

Note on this clonotype: The missing conserved phenylalanine or tryptophan at the end of this CDR3 makes a read error likely. The chain is built from TRBV27 and TRBJ2-1; the match to TRBD2 covers 7 bases. The CDR3 is 15 amino acids. Looked up from germline, CDR1 is MNHEY and CDR2 is SMNVEV (reference sequence). The V and J ends lost 0 bases and 3 bases, in that order; junction bases with no gene match: 2. The DNA for the CDR3 is TGTGCCAGCAGTTTATCGCCTAGCGGCTACAATGAGCAGTTCTTA. Protein product: CASSLSPSGYNEQFL.

In its sample, this clonotype was seen many times. The chain employs TRBV4-1 and TRBJ1-5, with D tentatively TRBD1 (5 bases). Germline V lookup: CDR1 MGHRA, CDR2 YSYEKL. The CDR3 sequence is 15 residues long. The ends were cut back, 0 bases at V and 7 bases at J, with 13 bases in the middle. The CDR3 loop is CASSQDVGGGQPQHF. The CDR3 DNA sequence: TGCGCCAGCAGCCAAGATGTCGGGGGAGGGCAGCCCCAGCATTTT.

The chain has TRBV4-1 and TRBJ2-7, with D possibly called TRBD1 or TRBD2 (5 bases each). V lost 5 bases and J lost 7, with 27 bases in between. Germline CDR1 is MGHRA and CDR2 is YSYEKL. The CDR3 length is 17 residues. The CDR3 sequence: CASSSRGVGFLKGEQYF. DNA of the CDR3: TGCGCCAGCAGCTCAAGAGGGGTCGGATTTTTAAAAGGGGAGCAGTACTTC.

This clonotype was observed a handful of times. This chain joins TRBV30 and TRBJ1-2; D remains ambiguous. Looked up from germline, CDR1 is GTSNPN and CDR2 is SVGIG (reference sequence). The germline V and J ends were trimmed by 6 bases and 6 bases, with 11 bases remaining between them. This CDR3 has 11 residues. The CDR3 bases are TGTGCCTGTTCGCTCGGAGATGGCTACACCTTC. Its translation: CACSLGDGYTF. The whole variable domain, remainder taken from reference TRBV30 and TRBJ1-2, is SQTIHQWPATLVQPVGSPLSLECTVEGTSNPNLYWYRQAAGRGLQLLFYSVGIGQISSEVPQNLSASRPQDRQFILSSKKLLLSDSGFYLCACSLGDGYTFGSGTRLTVV.

This clonotype showed up just a few times. V usage is TRBV4-2 and J usage is TRBJ2-3, with 9 bases aligning to TRBD2. CDR1 LGHNA and CDR2 YNFKEQ come from the germline V gene. Trimming took 0 bases from V and 5 from J; bases not matched to a gene: 9. The CDR3 covers 17 residues. The DNA of the CDR3 is TGTGCCAGCAGCCAAGATGGGATAGCGGGAGAACTAGATACGCAGTATTTT. Translated: CASSQDGIAGELDTQYF.

The chain recombines TRBV5-1 with TRBJ2-1; D remains unclear. The CDR3 has 11 amino acids. The V end lost 1 base, the J end lost 12 bases, and 8 bases lay between the germline ends. Germline loops: CDR1 SGHRS, CDR2 YFSETQ. DNA for the CDR3: TGCGCCAGCAGCTTGTCTTATGTGCAGTTCTTC. It codes for CASSLSYVQFF.

The chain uses TRBV7-9 and TRBJ1-2; TRBD1 matches at 8 bases. This CDR3 contains 17 residues. Germline loops: CDR1 SEHNR, CDR2 FQNEAQ (reference sequence). The trim removed 1 base at V and 4 bases at J, leaving 11 bases unmatched. The CDR3 DNA is TGTGCCAGCAGCTTAGGGCTAGAGGACAGGGACGTCTATGGCTACACCTTC. The encoded protein is CASSLGLEDRDVYGYTF. Full variable domain (outside the CDR3, taken from reference TRBV7-9 and TRBJ1-2): DTGVSQNPRHKITKRGQNVTFRCDPISEHNRLYWYRQTLGQGPEFLTYFQNEAQLEKSRLLSDRFSAERPKGSFSTLEIQRTEQGDSAMYLCASSLGLEDRDVYGYTFGSGTRLTVV.

The chain couples TRBV12-5 to TRBJ2-7; 7 bases are a match to TRBD1. Per germline, CDR1 LGHNT and CDR2 FRNRAP. Trimming removed 0 bases from V and 2 bases from J; junction bases left unmatched: 4. The CDR3 loop spans 15 amino acids. The CDR3 nucleotides are TGTGCTAGTGGTTTGGTACGACAGGGAACCTACGAGCAGTACTTC. This gives the protein CASGLVRQGTYEQYF.

Comment on this clonotype: This may arise from a read error, as a much more abundant clone is one base away. The gene calls are TRBV7-9 and TRBJ1-1; D uncertain. CDR1 is SEHNR and CDR2 is FQNEAQ in the germline V gene (reference sequence). The CDR3 is 12 residues long. The V gene lost 5 bases and the J gene lost 10 bases, with 14 bases spanning the gap. Written as DNA, the CDR3 is TGTGCCAGCAGCCCATGGTCAGGTGTAGCTTTCTTT. It specifies CASSPWSGVAFF. Drawing the rest from reference TRBV7-9 and TRBJ1-1, the complete variable domain is DTGVSQNPRHKITKRGQNVTFRCDPISEHNRLYWYRQTLGQGPEFLTYFQNEAQLEKSRLLSDRFSAERPKGSFSTLEIQRTEQGDSAMYLCASSPWSGVAFFGQGTRLTVV.